These T cell receptor beta chains were read from a single sample in a study of shared clonotypes between healthy human individuals. The assay was immunoSEQ multiplex PCR, and TCRdb's table has in-frame clones only and misses some. The sample records approximately 2.1 million clones, 85% to 95% being singletons. Sample: naive CD4+ T cells from PBMCs. These receptors were taken from a man aged 18 to 30 in good health. Some clones in this sample may be carry-over from other donors' samples. Both conserved end residues are part of each CDR3. A D gene is named only where the DNA matches it firmly. Clone size is given for some rows only: seen once, a few or many times, or a class if the clone is expanded.

D gene: TRBD2; CDR3 length: 14; V gene: TRBV7-3; clone size: -; J gene: TRBJ2-3; CDR3 protein: CASSSSGRTDTQYF; CDR3 DNA: TGTGCCAGCAGCTCTAGCGGGAGGACAGATACGCAGTATTTT
D gene: TRBD1; CDR3 length: 16; V gene: TRBV28; clone size: -; J gene: TRBJ2-2; CDR3 protein: CASSLWAGGPTGELFF; CDR3 DNA: TGTGCCAGCAGTTTATGGGCAGGGGGCCCCACCGGGGAGCTGTTTTTT
D gene: -; CDR3 length: 13; V gene: TRBV28; clone size: -; J gene: TRBJ1-2; CDR3 protein: CASSLVGPYGYTF; CDR3 DNA: TGTGCCAGCAGTTTAGTGGGGCCCTATGGCTACACCTTC
D gene: -; CDR3 length: 13; V gene: TRBV25-1; clone size: -; J gene: TRBJ2-7; CDR3 protein: CASRKQGRDEQYF; CDR3 DNA: TGTGCCAGCAGGAAACAGGGCCGGGACGAGCAGTACTTC
D gene: -; CDR3 length: 12; V gene: TRBV9; clone size: -; J gene: TRBJ2-5; CDR3 protein: CASSAEGVTQYF; CDR3 DNA: TGTGCCAGCAGCGCGGAGGGCGTGACCCAGTACTTC
D gene: -; CDR3 length: 13; V gene: TRBV6-6; clone size: -; J gene: TRBJ2-5; CDR3 protein: CASRRQEKETQYF; CDR3 DNA: TGTGCCAGCAGACGACAGGAAAAAGAGACCCAGTACTTC
D gene: -; CDR3 length: 14; V gene: TRBV7-3; clone size: -; J gene: TRBJ2-1; CDR3 protein: CASSFGDTYNEQFF; CDR3 DNA: TGTGCCAGCAGCTTTGGCGACACATACAATGAGCAGTTCTTC
D gene: TRBD1; CDR3 length: 15; V gene: TRBV9; clone size: -; J gene: TRBJ2-2; CDR3 protein: CASSVGTANTGELFF; CDR3 DNA: TGTGCCAGCAGCGTGGGGACAGCGAACACCGGGGAGCTGTTTTTT
D gene: -; CDR3 length: 18; V gene: TRBV6-1; clone size: -; J gene: TRBJ2-2; CDR3 protein: CASSERGRDSGNTGELFF; CDR3 DNA: TGTGCCAGCAGTGAGAGGGGTCGGGATAGCGGGAACACCGGGGAGCTGTTTTTT
D gene: TRBD2; CDR3 length: 17; V gene: TRBV5-1; clone size: -; J gene: TRBJ2-7; CDR3 protein: CASSLGWTAASGYEQYF; CDR3 DNA: TGCGCCAGCAGCTTGGGGTGGACAGCGGCTAGCGGGTACGAGCAGTACTTC
D gene: -; CDR3 length: 15; V gene: TRBV10-3; clone size: -; J gene: TRBJ1-1; CDR3 protein: CAISDGGGVNTEAFF; CDR3 DNA: TGTGCCATCAGTGATGGAGGAGGTGTGAACACTGAAGCTTTCTTT
D gene: TRBD1; CDR3 length: 16; V gene: TRBV14; clone size: -; J gene: TRBJ2-2; CDR3 protein: CASSQDLVTGARELFF; CDR3 DNA: TGTGCCAGCAGCCAAGATCTAGTGACAGGGGCCCGGGAGCTGTTTTTT
D gene: -; CDR3 length: 13; V gene: TRBV5-4; clone size: -; J gene: TRBJ2-7; CDR3 protein: CASSLFRAVEQYF; CDR3 DNA: TGTGCCAGCAGCTTGTTCAGGGCCGTCGAGCAGTACTTC
D gene: TRBD1; CDR3 length: 18; V gene: TRBV5-5; clone size: -; J gene: TRBJ1-4; CDR3 protein: CASSLLVQGADTNEKLFF; CDR3 DNA: TGTGCCAGCAGCTTGTTAGTACAGGGGGCTGACACTAATGAAAAACTGTTTTTT
D gene: -; CDR3 length: 13; V gene: TRBV27; clone size: -; J gene: TRBJ2-7; CDR3 protein: CASRRDSPYEQYF; CDR3 DNA: TGTGCCAGCAGGCGGGACAGTCCCTACGAGCAGTACTTC
D gene: -; CDR3 length: 12; V gene: TRBV6-1; clone size: few; J gene: TRBJ1-4; CDR3 protein: CASSERSVELFF; CDR3 DNA: TGTGCCAGCAGTGAGAGAAGTGTGGAACTGTTTTTT
D gene: -; CDR3 length: 13; V gene: TRBV19; clone size: -; J gene: TRBJ2-7; CDR3 protein: CASTSSQGGEQYF; CDR3 DNA: TGTGCCAGTACCAGTAGTCAGGGGGGCGAGCAGTACTTC
D gene: -; CDR3 length: 15; V gene: TRBV5-1; clone size: -; J gene: TRBJ2-2; CDR3 protein: CASSDQAGLMGELFF; CDR3 DNA: TGCGCCAGCAGCGATCAGGCGGGGTTGATGGGGGAGCTGTTTTTT
D gene: -; CDR3 length: 13; V gene: TRBV29-1; clone size: -; J gene: TRBJ2-7; CDR3 protein: CSVPRTGTYEQYF; CDR3 DNA: TGCAGCGTACCCCGGACGGGGACCTACGAGCAGTACTTC
D gene: TRBD2; CDR3 length: 18; V gene: TRBV11-2; clone size: -; J gene: TRBJ2-7; CDR3 protein: CASSTHPPSGGMEYEQYF; CDR3 DNA: TGTGCCAGCAGCACCCACCCCCCTAGCGGGGGGATGGAATACGAGCAGTACTTC
D gene: TRBD2; CDR3 length: 17; V gene: TRBV7-9; clone size: -; J gene: TRBJ2-1; CDR3 protein: CASSSWGASGRRNEQFF; CDR3 DNA: TGTGCCAGCAGCTCTTGGGGGGCTAGCGGGAGACGGAATGAGCAGTTCTTC
D gene: TRBD2; CDR3 length: 15; V gene: TRBV6-6; clone size: -; J gene: TRBJ2-7; CDR3 protein: CASTLGAAGVYEQYF; CDR3 DNA: TGTGCCAGCACTCTTGGGGCAGCGGGAGTCTACGAGCAGTACTTC
D gene: -; CDR3 length: 14; V gene: TRBV7-8; clone size: -; J gene: TRBJ2-7; CDR3 protein: CASSIRDLTYEQYF; CDR3 DNA: TGTGCCAGCAGCATCCGGGACCTTACCTACGAGCAGTACTTC
D gene: -; CDR3 length: 12; V gene: TRBV9; clone size: -; J gene: TRBJ1-1; CDR3 protein: CASSGIGTEAFF; CDR3 DNA: TGTGCCAGCAGCGGGATAGGCACTGAAGCTTTCTTT
D gene: -; CDR3 length: 14; V gene: TRBV5-1; clone size: -; J gene: TRBJ2-1; CDR3 protein: CASSLVGGNNEQFF; CDR3 DNA: TGCGCCAGCAGCTTGGTGGGCGGGAACAATGAGCAGTTCTTC
D gene: -; CDR3 length: 14; V gene: TRBV5-4; clone size: -; J gene: TRBJ2-1; CDR3 protein: CASSSKRGYNEQFF; CDR3 DNA: TGTGCCAGCAGCTCTAAGAGAGGTTACAATGAGCAGTTCTTC
D gene: TRBD2; CDR3 length: 14; V gene: TRBV10-1; clone size: once; J gene: TRBJ2-1; CDR3 protein: CASSRSGTYNEQFF; CDR3 DNA: TGCGCCAGCAGTAGGAGCGGGACCTACAATGAGCAGTTCTTC
D gene: TRBD2; CDR3 length: 16; V gene: TRBV7-8; clone size: -; J gene: TRBJ2-1; CDR3 protein: CASSLAWTSRDNEQFF; CDR3 DNA: TGTGCCAGCAGCTTAGCCTGGACTAGTCGGGATAATGAGCAGTTCTTC
D gene: TRBD1; CDR3 length: 15; V gene: TRBV5-1; clone size: -; J gene: TRBJ1-1; CDR3 protein: CASSTSTGGNTEAFF; CDR3 DNA: TGCGCCAGCAGCACCTCGACAGGGGGGAACACTGAAGCTTTCTTT
D gene: -; CDR3 length: 13; V gene: TRBV6-4; clone size: -; J gene: TRBJ2-7; CDR3 protein: CASSVRHSYEQYF; CDR3 DNA: TGTGCCAGCAGTGTTCGTCACTCCTACGAGCAGTACTTC
D gene: -; CDR3 length: 17; V gene: TRBV15; clone size: -; J gene: TRBJ1-3; CDR3 protein: CATSRAPGTASGNTIYF; CDR3 DNA: TGTGCCACCAGCAGAGCTCCGGGGACGGCCTCTGGAAACACCATATATTTT
D gene: -; CDR3 length: 16; V gene: TRBV4-1; clone size: -; J gene: TRBJ2-5; CDR3 protein: CASSLRDGPTVETQYF; CDR3 DNA: TGCGCCAGCAGCCTCAGGGATGGCCCTACGGTTGAGACCCAGTACTTC
D gene: -; CDR3 length: 13; V gene: TRBV18; clone size: -; J gene: TRBJ2-7; CDR3 protein: CASSPKTLGEQYF; CDR3 DNA: TGTGCCAGCTCACCCAAGACGTTGGGCGAGCAGTACTTC
D gene: TRBD1; CDR3 length: 14; V gene: TRBV5-1; clone size: once; J gene: TRBJ2-7; CDR3 protein: CASSVLGQGYEQYF; CDR3 DNA: TGCGCCAGCAGCGTCTTGGGACAGGGCTACGAGCAGTACTTC
D gene: TRBD1; CDR3 length: 14; V gene: TRBV7-9; clone size: -; J gene: TRBJ1-1; CDR3 protein: CASTLDRVNTEAFF; CDR3 DNA: TGTGCCAGCACCCTGGACAGGGTGAACACTGAAGCTTTCTTT
D gene: -; CDR3 length: 14; V gene: TRBV28; clone size: -; J gene: TRBJ1-2; CDR3 protein: CASSLFRSGYGYTF; CDR3 DNA: TGTGCCAGCAGTTTATTTAGGTCGGGCTATGGCTACACCTTC
D gene: TRBD1; CDR3 length: 15; V gene: TRBV5-1; clone size: -; J gene: TRBJ1-1; CDR3 protein: CASSGGTGMNTEAFF; CDR3 DNA: TGCGCCAGCAGCGGCGGGACAGGGATGAACACTGAAGCTTTCTTT
D gene: -; CDR3 length: 13; V gene: TRBV7-8; clone size: -; J gene: TRBJ2-1; CDR3 protein: CASSLTIGDEQFF; CDR3 DNA: TGTGCCAGCAGCCTCACCATCGGCGATGAGCAGTTCTTC
D gene: TRBD1; CDR3 length: 15; V gene: TRBV5-6; clone size: -; J gene: TRBJ1-2; CDR3 protein: CASSLGDRALYGYTF; CDR3 DNA: TGTGCCAGCAGCTTGGGCGACAGGGCCCTCTATGGCTACACCTTC
D gene: -; CDR3 length: 19; V gene: TRBV27; clone size: -; J gene: TRBJ1-3; CDR3 protein: CASQAAGHPGGRAGNTIYF; CDR3 DNA: TGTGCCAGTCAGGCCGCGGGGCACCCTGGAGGGAGGGCTGGAAACACCATATATTTT
D gene: -; CDR3 length: 13; V gene: TRBV14; clone size: once; J gene: TRBJ1-3; CDR3 protein: CASRLSSGNTIYF; CDR3 DNA: TGTGCCAGCCGACTTAGCTCTGGAAACACCATATATTTT
D gene: -; CDR3 length: 14; V gene: TRBV14; clone size: few; J gene: TRBJ1-4; CDR3 protein: CASSQAHRLAKLFF; CDR3 DNA: TGTGCCAGCAGCCAAGCACACCGGTTGGCAAAACTGTTTTTT
D gene: -; CDR3 length: 14; V gene: TRBV29-1; clone size: -; J gene: TRBJ2-1; CDR3 protein: CSVAHRVIDNEQFF; CDR3 DNA: TGCAGCGTTGCGCACAGGGTCATCGACAATGAGCAGTTCTTC
D gene: TRBD1; CDR3 length: 15; V gene: TRBV6-5; clone size: -; J gene: TRBJ2-2; CDR3 protein: CASSYTGEDTGELFF; CDR3 DNA: TGTGCCAGCAGTTATACAGGGGAAGACACCGGGGAGCTGTTTTTT
D gene: -; CDR3 length: 15; V gene: TRBV4-1; clone size: -; J gene: TRBJ2-7; CDR3 protein: CASSQDYAPRYEQYF; CDR3 DNA: TGCGCCAGCAGCCAAGACTACGCGCCCCGGTACGAGCAGTACTTC
D gene: -; CDR3 length: 15; V gene: TRBV28; clone size: -; J gene: TRBJ2-1; CDR3 protein: CASSPAGGGGNEQFF; CDR3 DNA: TGTGCCAGCAGTCCCGCCGGGGGAGGGGGTAATGAGCAGTTCTTC
D gene: TRBD1; CDR3 length: 17; V gene: TRBV9; clone size: -; J gene: TRBJ1-1; CDR3 protein: CASSVGDRDPLNTEAFF; CDR3 DNA: TGTGCCAGCAGCGTAGGGGACAGGGACCCTTTGAACACTGAAGCTTTCTTT
D gene: -; CDR3 length: 14; V gene: TRBV5-5; clone size: -; J gene: TRBJ1-2; CDR3 protein: CASSWVVDNYGYTF; CDR3 DNA: TGTGCCAGCAGCTGGGTGGTAGATAACTATGGCTACACCTTC
D gene: TRBD1; CDR3 length: 14; V gene: TRBV6-6; clone size: -; J gene: TRBJ2-7; CDR3 protein: CASRGTGDSYEQYF; CDR3 DNA: TGTGCCAGCAGGGGGACAGGGGATTCCTACGAGCAGTACTTC
D gene: -; CDR3 length: 17; V gene: TRBV5-1; clone size: -; J gene: TRBJ1-1; CDR3 protein: CASSSGRSPLMNTEAFF; CDR3 DNA: TGCGCCAGCAGCTCGGGCCGGTCGCCACTCATGAACACTGAAGCTTTCTTT
D gene: -; CDR3 length: 15; V gene: TRBV18; clone size: -; J gene: TRBJ2-3; CDR3 protein: CASSPPRRSTDTQYF; CDR3 DNA: TGTGCCAGCTCACCACCAAGGCGGAGCACAGATACGCAGTATTTT
D gene: -; CDR3 length: 14; V gene: TRBV5-1; clone size: -; J gene: TRBJ2-7; CDR3 protein: CASSPTGPTYEQYF; CDR3 DNA: TGCGCCAGCAGCCCGACTGGCCCGACATACGAGCAGTACTTC
D gene: -; CDR3 length: 17; V gene: TRBV9; clone size: -; J gene: TRBJ2-2; CDR3 protein: CASSVGLGVGSTGELFF; CDR3 DNA: TGTGCCAGCAGCGTAGGGCTGGGGGTAGGTTCGACCGGGGAGCTGTTTTTT
D gene: TRBD1; CDR3 length: 16; V gene: TRBV2; clone size: -; J gene: TRBJ2-4; CDR3 protein: CASMLHRGDLQNIQYF; CDR3 DNA: TGTGCCAGCATGCTACACAGGGGGGATTTACAAAACATTCAGTACTTC